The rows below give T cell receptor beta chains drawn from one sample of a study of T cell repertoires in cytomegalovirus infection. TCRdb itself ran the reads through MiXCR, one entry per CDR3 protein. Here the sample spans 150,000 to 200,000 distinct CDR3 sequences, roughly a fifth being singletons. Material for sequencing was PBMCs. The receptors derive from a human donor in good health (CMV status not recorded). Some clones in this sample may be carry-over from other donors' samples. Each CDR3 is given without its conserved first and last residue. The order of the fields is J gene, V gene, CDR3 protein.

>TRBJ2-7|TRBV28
ASNNPARTGASYEQY
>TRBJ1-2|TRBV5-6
ASSLKVVYGYT
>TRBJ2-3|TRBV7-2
ASSYPGTDTQY
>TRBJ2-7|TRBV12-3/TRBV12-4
ASSLAGGIYEQY
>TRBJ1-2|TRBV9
ASSVVGYGYT
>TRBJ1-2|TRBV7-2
ASSLVGIVGYGYT
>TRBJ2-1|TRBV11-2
ASSLDRGETNEQF
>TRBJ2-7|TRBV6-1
ASRADLSYEQY
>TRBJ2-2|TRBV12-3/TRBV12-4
ASLGSSQRYTGELF
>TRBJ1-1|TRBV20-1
SARSPRRNTEAF
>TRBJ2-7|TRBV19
ASSASPYEQY
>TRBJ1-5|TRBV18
ASSPGRVKQPQH
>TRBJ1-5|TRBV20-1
SASKGGNNQPQH
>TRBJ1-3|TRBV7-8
ASSAYPGTGGLNTIY
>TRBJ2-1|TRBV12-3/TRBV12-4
ATRMGRGLYNEQF
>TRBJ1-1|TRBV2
ASRTRDRGPTEAF
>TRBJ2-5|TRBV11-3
ASSLATLAGDGETQY
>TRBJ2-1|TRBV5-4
ASSRDYDNEQF
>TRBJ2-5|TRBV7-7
ASSPPGPPKQETQY
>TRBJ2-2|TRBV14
ASSQKLTGELF
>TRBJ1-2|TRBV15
ATSRDGGRPGPSYGYT
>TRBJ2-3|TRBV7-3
ASSLQGGVTDTQY
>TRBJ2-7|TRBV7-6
ASSRKLQEQY
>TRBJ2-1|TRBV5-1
ASSSLAGGPGEQF
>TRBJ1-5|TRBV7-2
ASSLVHAGYSNQPQH
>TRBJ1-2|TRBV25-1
ASSERRGSYGYT
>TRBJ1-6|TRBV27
ASRETGPSYNSPLH
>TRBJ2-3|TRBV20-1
SAIPSTSSTDTQY
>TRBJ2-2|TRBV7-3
ASSLMVNTGELF
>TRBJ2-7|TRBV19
ASSIAWGYEQY
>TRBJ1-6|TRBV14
ASSQDQGQYNSPLH
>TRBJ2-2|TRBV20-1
SARDRLVSGELF
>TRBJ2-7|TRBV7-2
ASSLSIDRGREQY
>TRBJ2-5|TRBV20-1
SARDAGGPQETQY
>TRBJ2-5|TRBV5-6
ASSLGQGEGATQY
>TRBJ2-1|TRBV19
ASSGLDGEQF
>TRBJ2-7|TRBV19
ATKRAGRNEQY
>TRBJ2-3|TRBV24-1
ATSDPLLNTQY
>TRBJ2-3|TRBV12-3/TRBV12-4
ASSFTGAFTDTQY
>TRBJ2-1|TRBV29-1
SVGRSGYYNEQF
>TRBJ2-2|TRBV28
ASRGQGTNTGELF
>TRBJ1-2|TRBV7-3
ASSLTPQLGAYGYT